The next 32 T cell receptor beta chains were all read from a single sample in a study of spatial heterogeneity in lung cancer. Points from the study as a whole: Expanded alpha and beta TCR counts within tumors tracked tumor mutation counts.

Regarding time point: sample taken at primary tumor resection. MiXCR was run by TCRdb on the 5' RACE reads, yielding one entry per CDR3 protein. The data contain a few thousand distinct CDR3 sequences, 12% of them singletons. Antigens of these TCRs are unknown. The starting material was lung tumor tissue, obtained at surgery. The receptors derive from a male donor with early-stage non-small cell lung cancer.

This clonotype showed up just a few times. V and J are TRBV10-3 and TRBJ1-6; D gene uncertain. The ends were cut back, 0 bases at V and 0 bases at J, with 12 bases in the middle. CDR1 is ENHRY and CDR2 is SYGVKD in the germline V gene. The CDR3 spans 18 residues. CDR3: CAISESFGRTSYNSPLHF. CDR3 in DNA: TGTGCCATCAGTGAGTCCTTCGGGAGAACCTCCTATAATTCACCCCTCCACTTT.

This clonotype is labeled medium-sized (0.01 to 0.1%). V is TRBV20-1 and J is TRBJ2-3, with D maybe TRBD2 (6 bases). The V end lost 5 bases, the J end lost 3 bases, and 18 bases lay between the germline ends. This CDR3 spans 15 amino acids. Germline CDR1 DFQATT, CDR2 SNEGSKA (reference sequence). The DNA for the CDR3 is TGCAGTGCTTTGAACCGGGACTCTTTTACAGATACGCAGTATTTT. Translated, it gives CSALNRDSFTDTQYF.

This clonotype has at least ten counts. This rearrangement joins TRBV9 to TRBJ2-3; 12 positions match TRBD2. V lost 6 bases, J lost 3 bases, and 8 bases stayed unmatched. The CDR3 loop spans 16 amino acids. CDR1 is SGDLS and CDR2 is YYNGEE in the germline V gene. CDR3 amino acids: CASTPSSGRETDTQYF. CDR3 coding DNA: TGTGCCAGCACACCGTCTAGCGGGAGGGAGACAGATACGCAGTATTTT.

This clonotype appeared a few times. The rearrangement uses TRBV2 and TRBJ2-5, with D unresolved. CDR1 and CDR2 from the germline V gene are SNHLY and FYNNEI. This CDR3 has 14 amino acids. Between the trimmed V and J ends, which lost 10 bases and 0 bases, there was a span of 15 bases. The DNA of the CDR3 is TGTGCCATCACCCTGGAAAGTTACCAAGAGACCCAGTACTTC. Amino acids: CAITLESYQETQYF.

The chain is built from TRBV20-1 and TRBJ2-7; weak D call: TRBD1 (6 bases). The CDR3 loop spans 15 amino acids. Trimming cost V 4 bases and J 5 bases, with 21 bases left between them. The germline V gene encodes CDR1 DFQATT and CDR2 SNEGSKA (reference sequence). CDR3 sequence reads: CSATTGRGSVDEQYF. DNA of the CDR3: TGCAGTGCTACTACAGGGCGAGGATCAGTAGACGAGCAGTACTTC.

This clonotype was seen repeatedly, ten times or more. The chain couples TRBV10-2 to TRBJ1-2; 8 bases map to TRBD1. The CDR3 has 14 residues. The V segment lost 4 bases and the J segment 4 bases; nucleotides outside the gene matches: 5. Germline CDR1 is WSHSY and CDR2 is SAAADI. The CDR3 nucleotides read TGCGCCAGCAGTGGAGGACAGGGAGTCTATGGCTACACCTTC. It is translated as CASSGGQGVYGYTF.

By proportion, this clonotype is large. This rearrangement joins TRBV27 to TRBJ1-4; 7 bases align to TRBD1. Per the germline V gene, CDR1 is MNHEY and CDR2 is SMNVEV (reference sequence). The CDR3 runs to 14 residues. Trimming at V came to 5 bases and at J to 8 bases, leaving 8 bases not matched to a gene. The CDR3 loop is CASSPDRAGEKLFF. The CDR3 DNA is TGTGCCAGCAGTCCCGACAGGGCGGGGGAAAAACTGTTTTTT.

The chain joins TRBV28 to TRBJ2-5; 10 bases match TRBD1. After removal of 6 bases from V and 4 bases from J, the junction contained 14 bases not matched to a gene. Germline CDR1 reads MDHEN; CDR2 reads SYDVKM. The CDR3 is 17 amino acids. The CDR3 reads CASSTIWDRGSTETQYF. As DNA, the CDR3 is TGTGCCAGCAGCACCATATGGGACAGGGGTTCGACAGAGACCCAGTACTTC.

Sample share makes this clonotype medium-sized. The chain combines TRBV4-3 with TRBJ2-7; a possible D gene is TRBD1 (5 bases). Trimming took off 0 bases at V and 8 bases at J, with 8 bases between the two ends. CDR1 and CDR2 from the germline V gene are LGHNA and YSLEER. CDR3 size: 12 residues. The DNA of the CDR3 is TGCGCCAGCAGCCAAGACAGGGTCCAGCAGTACTTC. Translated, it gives CASSQDRVQQYF.

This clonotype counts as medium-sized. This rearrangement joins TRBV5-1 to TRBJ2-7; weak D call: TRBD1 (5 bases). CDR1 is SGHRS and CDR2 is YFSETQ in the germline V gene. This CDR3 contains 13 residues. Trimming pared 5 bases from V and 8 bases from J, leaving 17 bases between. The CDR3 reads CASREQDTPQQYF. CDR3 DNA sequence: TGCGCCAGCAGGGAGCAGGACACCCCCCAGCAGTACTTC. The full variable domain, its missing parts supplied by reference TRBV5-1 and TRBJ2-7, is KAGVTQTPRYLIKTRGQQVTLSCSPISGHRSVSWYQQTPGQGLQFLFEYFSETQRNKGNFPGRFSGRQFSNSRSEMNVSTLELGDSALYLCASREQDTPQQYFGPGTRLTVT.

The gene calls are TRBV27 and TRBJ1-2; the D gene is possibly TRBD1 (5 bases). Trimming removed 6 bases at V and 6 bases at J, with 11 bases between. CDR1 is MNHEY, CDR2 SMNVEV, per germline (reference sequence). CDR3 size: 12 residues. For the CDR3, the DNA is TGTGCCAGCAGAACCGGCAGGGATGGCTACACCTTC. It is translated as CASRTGRDGYTF.

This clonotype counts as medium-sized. CDR3 region: CASSEEQEVGELFF. CDR3 in DNA: TGTGCCAGCAGTGAAGAACAAGAGGTCGGGGAGCTGTTTTTT. The chain links TRBV6-1 to TRBJ2-2; no reliable D call. The CDR3 totals 14 residues. Germline-derived CDR1 and CDR2 are MNHNS and SASEGT. The V end lost 1 base, the J end lost 7 bases, and 10 bases lay between the germline ends.

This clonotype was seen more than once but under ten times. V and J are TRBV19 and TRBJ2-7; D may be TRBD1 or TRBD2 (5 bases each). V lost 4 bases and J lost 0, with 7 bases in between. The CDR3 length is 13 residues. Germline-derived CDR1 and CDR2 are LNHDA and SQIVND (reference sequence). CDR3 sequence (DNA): TGTGCCAGTAGTAGGGACCACTCCTACGAGCAGTACTTC. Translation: CASSRDHSYEQYF.

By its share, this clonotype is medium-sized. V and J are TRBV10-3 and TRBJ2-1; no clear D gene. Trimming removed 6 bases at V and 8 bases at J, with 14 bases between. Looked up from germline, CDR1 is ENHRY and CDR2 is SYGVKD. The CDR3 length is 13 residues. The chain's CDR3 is CAISQTQVDEQFF. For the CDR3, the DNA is TGTGCCATCAGCCAAACGCAAGTCGATGAGCAGTTCTTC.

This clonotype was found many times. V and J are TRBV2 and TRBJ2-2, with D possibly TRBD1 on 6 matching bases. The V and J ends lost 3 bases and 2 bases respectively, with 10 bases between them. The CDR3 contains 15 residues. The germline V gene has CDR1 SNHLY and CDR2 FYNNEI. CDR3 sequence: CASSDGDTNTGELFF. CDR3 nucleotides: TGTGCCAGCAGTGACGGGGACACTAACACCGGGGAGCTGTTTTTT. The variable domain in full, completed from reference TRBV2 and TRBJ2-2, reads EPEVTQTPSHQVTQMGQEVILRCVPISNHLYFYWYRQILGQKVEFLVSFYNNEISEKSEIFDDQFSVERPDGSNFTLKIRSTKLEDSAMYFCASSDGDTNTGELFFGEGSRLTVL.

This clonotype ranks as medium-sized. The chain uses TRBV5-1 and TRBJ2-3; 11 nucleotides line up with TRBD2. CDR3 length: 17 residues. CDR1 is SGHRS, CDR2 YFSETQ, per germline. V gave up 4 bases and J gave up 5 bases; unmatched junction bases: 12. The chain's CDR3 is CASSTRRSGREGDTQYF. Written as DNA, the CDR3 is TGCGCCAGCAGCACCCGTCGTAGCGGGAGGGAGGGAGATACGCAGTATTTT.

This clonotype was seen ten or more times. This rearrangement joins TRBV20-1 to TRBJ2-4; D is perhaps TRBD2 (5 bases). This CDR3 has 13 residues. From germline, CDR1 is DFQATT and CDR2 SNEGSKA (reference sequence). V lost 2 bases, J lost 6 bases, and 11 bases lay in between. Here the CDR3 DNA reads TGCAGTGCTAGAACGTTCGAGGGAAACATTCAGTACTTC. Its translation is CSARTFEGNIQYF.

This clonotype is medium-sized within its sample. This CDR3 is CAWSVGDHAVDTQYF. The CDR3 coding sequence is TGTGCCTGGAGTGTAGGGGACCACGCAGTAGATACGCAGTATTTT. The chain has TRBV30 and TRBJ2-3, with D possibly being TRBD1 or TRBD2 (5 bases each). The V end was cut by 0 bases, the J end by 5 bases, with 15 bases between. The CDR3 runs 15 residues. CDR1 is GTSNPN and CDR2 is SVGIG in the germline V gene (reference sequence).

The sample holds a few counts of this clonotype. The CDR3 nucleotides read TGTGCCAGCAGCGTGCTGGGGGGGCATGATACGCAGTATTTT. Translation gives CASSVLGGHDTQYF. This chain uses TRBV7-2 with TRBJ2-3; a weak D match, TRBD2 (7 bases). Germline CDR1 and CDR2: SGHTA and FQGNSA. V was shortened by 5 bases and J by 6 bases, with 15 bases between the two germline ends. CDR3 length: 14 residues.

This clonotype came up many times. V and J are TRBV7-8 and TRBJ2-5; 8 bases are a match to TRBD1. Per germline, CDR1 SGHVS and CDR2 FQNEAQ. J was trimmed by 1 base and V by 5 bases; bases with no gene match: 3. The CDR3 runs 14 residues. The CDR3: CASSARGLQETQYF. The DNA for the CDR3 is TGTGCCAGCAGCGCCAGGGGGCTCCAAGAGACCCAGTACTTC.

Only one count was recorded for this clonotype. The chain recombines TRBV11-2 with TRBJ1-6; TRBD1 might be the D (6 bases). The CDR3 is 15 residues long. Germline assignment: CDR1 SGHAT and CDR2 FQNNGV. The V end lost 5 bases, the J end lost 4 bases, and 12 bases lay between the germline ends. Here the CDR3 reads CASSGGQTYNSPLHF. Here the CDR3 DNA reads TGTGCCAGCAGCGGAGGACAGACTTATAATTCACCCCTCCACTTT.

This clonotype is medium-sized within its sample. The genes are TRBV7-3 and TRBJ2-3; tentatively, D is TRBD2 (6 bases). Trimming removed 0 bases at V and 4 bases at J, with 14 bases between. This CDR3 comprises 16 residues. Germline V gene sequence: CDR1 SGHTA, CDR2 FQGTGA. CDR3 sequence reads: CASSLTAGYRPDTQYF. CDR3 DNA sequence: TGTGCCAGCAGCTTAACGGCGGGGTATCGGCCAGATACGCAGTATTTT.

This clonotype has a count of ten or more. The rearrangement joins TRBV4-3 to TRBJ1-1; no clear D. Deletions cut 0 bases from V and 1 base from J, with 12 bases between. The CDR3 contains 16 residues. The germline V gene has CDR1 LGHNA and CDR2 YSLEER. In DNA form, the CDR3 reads TGCGCCAGCAGCCAAGAGTCTGGCCTTACGAACACTGAAGCTTTCTTT. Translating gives CASSQESGLTNTEAFF.

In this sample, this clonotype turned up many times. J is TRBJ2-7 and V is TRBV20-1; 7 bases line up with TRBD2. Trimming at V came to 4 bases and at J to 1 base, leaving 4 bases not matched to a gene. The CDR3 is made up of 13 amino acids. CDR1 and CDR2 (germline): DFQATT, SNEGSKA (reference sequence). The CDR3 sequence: CSATGGLSYEQYF. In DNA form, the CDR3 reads TGCAGTGCTACGGGAGGCTTATCCTACGAGCAGTACTTC.

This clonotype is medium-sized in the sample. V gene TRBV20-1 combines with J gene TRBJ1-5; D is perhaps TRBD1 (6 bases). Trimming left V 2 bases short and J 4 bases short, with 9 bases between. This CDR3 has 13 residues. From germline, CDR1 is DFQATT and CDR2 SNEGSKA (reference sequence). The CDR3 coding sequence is TGCAGTGCTAGAACGACAGGAAATCAGCCCCAGCATTTT. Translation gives CSARTTGNQPQHF.

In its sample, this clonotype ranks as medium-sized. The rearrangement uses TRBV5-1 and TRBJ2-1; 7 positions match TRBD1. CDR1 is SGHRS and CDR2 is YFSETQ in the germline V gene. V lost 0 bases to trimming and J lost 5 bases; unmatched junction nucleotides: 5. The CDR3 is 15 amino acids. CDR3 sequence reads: CASSLVDREDNEQFF. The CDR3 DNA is TGCGCCAGCAGCTTGGTAGACAGGGAAGACAATGAGCAGTTCTTC.

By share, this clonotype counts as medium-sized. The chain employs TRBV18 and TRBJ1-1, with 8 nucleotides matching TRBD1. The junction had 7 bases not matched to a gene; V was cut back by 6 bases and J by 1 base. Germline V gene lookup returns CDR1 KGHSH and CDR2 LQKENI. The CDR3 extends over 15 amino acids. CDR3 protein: CASSPGQGANTEAFF. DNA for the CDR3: TGTGCCAGCTCCCCTGGACAGGGAGCGAACACTGAAGCTTTCTTT.

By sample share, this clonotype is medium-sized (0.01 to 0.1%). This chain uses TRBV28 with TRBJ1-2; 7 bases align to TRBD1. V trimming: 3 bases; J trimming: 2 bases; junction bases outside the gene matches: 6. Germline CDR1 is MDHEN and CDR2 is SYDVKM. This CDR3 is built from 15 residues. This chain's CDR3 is CASSFYRGVNYGYTF. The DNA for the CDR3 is TGTGCCAGCAGTTTCTACAGGGGAGTAAACTATGGCTACACCTTC.

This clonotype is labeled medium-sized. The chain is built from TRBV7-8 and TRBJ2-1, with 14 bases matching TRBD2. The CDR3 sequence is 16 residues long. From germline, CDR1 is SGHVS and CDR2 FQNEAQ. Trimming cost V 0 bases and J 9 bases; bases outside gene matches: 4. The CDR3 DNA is TGTGCCAGCAGCTTAGCGGGACTAGCGGGAGTGGGTGAGCAGTTCTTC. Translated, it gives CASSLAGLAGVGEQFF.

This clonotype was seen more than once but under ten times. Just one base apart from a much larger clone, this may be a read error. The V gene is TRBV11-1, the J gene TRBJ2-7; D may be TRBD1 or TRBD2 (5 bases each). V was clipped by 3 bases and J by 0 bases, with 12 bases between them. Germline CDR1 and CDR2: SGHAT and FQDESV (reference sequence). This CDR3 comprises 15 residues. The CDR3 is CASSFRDHSSYEQYF. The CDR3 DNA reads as TGTGCCAGCAGCTTTCGGGACCATTCCTCCTACGAGCAGTACTTC.

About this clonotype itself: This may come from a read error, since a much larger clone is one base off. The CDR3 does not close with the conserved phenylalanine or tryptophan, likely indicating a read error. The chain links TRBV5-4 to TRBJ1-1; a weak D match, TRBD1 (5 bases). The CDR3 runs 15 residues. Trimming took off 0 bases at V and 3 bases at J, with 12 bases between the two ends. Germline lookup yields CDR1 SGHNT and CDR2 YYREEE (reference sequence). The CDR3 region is CASSLDSREDTEAFL. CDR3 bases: TGTGCCAGCAGCTTGGACAGCAGGGAGGACACTGAAGCTTTCCTT.

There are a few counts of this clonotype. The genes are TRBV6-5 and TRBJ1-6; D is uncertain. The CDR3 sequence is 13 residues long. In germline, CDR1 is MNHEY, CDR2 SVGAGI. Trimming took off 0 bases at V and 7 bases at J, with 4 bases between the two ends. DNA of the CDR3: TGTGCCAGCAGTTACTCAAACAATTCACCCCTCCACTTT. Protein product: CASSYSNNSPLHF.